What follows are 18 T cell receptor beta chains derived from one specimen sequenced in a study of cytomegalovirus exposure and HLA in healthy donors (dated by TCRdb to about 2017). The library came from the immunoSEQ multiplex PCR assay. For the multiplex PCR, a mixture combining 60 forward primers for TCR Vbeta segments and 13 reverse primers for TCR Jbeta segments was used. In its TCRdb copy, this immuneACCESS table keeps in-frame sequences only and misses some clones. Where compared with another copy, unresolved V genes explain less than half of these, and the others have no known cause. The record for this sample contains over 120,000 clones. 0.96% of the sample is held by the ten biggest clonotypes. Sequenced material: PBMCs. The receptors shown here come from a male donor in good health and CMV-seronegative.

The gene calls are TRBV5-1 and TRBJ2-3; 10 bases are shared with TRBD2. Germline-derived CDR1 and CDR2 are SGHRS and YFSETQ. V trimming: 1 base; J trimming: 4 bases; junction bases outside the gene matches: 18. This CDR3 contains 20 residues. The CDR3 spells CASSLSRLAGVTFPADTQYF. The CDR3 DNA sequence: TGCGCCAGCAGCTTGTCGCGTCTAGCGGGAGTAACGTTCCCAGCAGATACGCAGTATTTT. Full variable domain (remainder filled in from reference TRBV5-1 and TRBJ2-3): KAGVTQTPRYLIKTRGQQVTLSCSPISGHRSVSWYQQTPGQGLQFLFEYFSETQRNKGNFPGRFSGRQFSNSRSEMNVSTLELGDSALYLCASSLSRLAGVTFPADTQYFGPGTRLTVL.

This sequence joins TRBV7-9 and TRBJ1-2, with D perhaps matching TRBD1 (6 bases). The CDR3 length is 14 residues. V was trimmed by 1 base and J by 4 bases, leaving 10 bases between them. Germline loops: CDR1 SEHNR, CDR2 FQNEAQ (reference sequence). DNA for the CDR3: TGTGCCAGCAGCTTAGGGGACACCGTCTATGGCTACACCTTC. Residues: CASSLGDTVYGYTF.

The chain recombines TRBV5-4 with TRBJ2-7; 11 bases map to TRBD1. The length of the CDR3 is 16 residues. Germline loops: CDR1 SGHNT, CDR2 YYREEE (reference sequence). V lost 2 bases and J lost 1; bases outside the gene matches: 5. DNA for the CDR3: TGTGCCAGCAGCTTCCGGGACAGGGGGGTTTCCTACGAGCAGTACTTC. Translation: CASSFRDRGVSYEQYF. The full variable domain, with the rest looked up from reference TRBV5-4 and TRBJ2-7, is ETGVTQSPTHLIKTRGQQVTLRCSSQSGHNTVSWYQQALGQGPQFIFQYYREEENGRGNFPPRFSGLQFPNYSSELNVNALELDDSALYLCASSFRDRGVSYEQYFGPGTRLTVT.

The chain carries TRBV7-9 and TRBJ1-4; a weak D match, TRBD1 (5 bases). The CDR3 is made up of 16 amino acids. Trimming stripped 4 bases from V and 4 bases from J, with 16 bases between. The germline V gene has CDR1 SEHNR and CDR2 FQNEAQ (reference sequence). The chain's CDR3 is CASSSPGLRGNEKLFF. Written as DNA, the CDR3 is TGTGCCAGCAGCTCGCCGGGACTACGCGGTAATGAAAAACTGTTTTTT.

This sequence joins TRBV5-1 and TRBJ2-1, with TRBD2 matching over 8 bases. The CDR3 runs to 20 residues. CDR1 and CDR2 (germline): SGHRS, YFSETQ. With V trimmed by 2 bases and J by 2 bases, 18 bases remained unmatched. The chain's CDR3 is CASSFKTSAFRVKTYNEQFF. The CDR3, as DNA: TGCGCCAGCAGCTTTAAGACTAGCGCCTTCCGAGTAAAAACCTACAATGAGCAGTTCTTC.

The V gene is TRBV30, the J gene TRBJ2-2, with no clear D. CDR1 is GTSNPN, CDR2 SVGIG, per germline (reference sequence). CDR3 length: 15 residues. V was shortened by 5 bases and J by 3 bases, with 16 bases between the two germline ends. CDR3 nucleotide sequence: TGTGCCTGGCTTGCAGGCAACTCCGACACCGGGGAGCTGTTTTTT. The encoded protein is CAWLAGNSDTGELFF. The variable domain in full, with the rest retrieved from reference TRBV30 and TRBJ2-2, is SQTIHQWPATLVQPVGSPLSLECTVEGTSNPNLYWYRQAAGRGLQLLFYSVGIGQISSEVPQNLSASRPQDRQFILSSKKLLLSDSGFYLCAWLAGNSDTGELFFGEGSRLTVL.

This chain joins TRBV6-5 and TRBJ2-7, with D perhaps TRBD1 (6 bases). With 2 bases removed from V and 3 bases from J, the gap between germline ends came to 11 bases. Germline loops: CDR1 MNHEY, CDR2 SVGAGI. This CDR3 comprises 14 residues. In DNA, the CDR3 is TGTGCCAGCAGTTACCCTGGACAGATCTACGAGCAGTACTTC. Protein sequence: CASSYPGQIYEQYF.

The CDR3 DNA sequence: TGTGCCAGAAGCCCTCTTTGGGAGCAGACCCAGTACTTC. This translates into CARSPLWEQTQYF. J is TRBJ2-5 and V is TRBV5-3; a weak D match, TRBD2 (5 bases). TRBV5-3 is placed among ORFs of uncertain function. The CDR3 runs 13 residues. V lost 4 bases and J 6 bases, leaving 13 bases between the germline ends.

The chain is built from TRBV5-1 and TRBJ2-5; 11 bases map to TRBD1. The DNA end is more similar to TRBJ2-7, so the J call may be wrong. The CDR3 has 14 residues. In germline, CDR1 is SGHRS, CDR2 YFSETQ. The CDR3, as DNA: TGCGCCAGCAGCGGACAGGGGGCCCTCTACGAGCAGTACTTC. Residues: CASSGQGALYEQYF.

The rearrangement uses TRBV7-6 and TRBJ2-1; 9 nucleotides align to TRBD1. This CDR3 spans 15 amino acids. Losses at the gene ends were 6 bases for V and 8 bases for J; bases not matched to a gene: 11. Germline CDR1 reads SGHVS; CDR2 reads FNYEAQ. The CDR3 protein is CASSSSPTGGDEQFF. The CDR3 nucleotides are TGTGCCAGCAGTTCGTCTCCAACAGGGGGCGATGAGCAGTTCTTC. Filled out from reference TRBV7-6 and TRBJ2-1, the complete variable domain reads GAGVSQSPRYKVTKRGQDVALRCDPISGHVSLYWYRQALGQGPEFLTYFNYEAQQDKSGLPNDRFSAERPEGSISTLTIQRTEQRDSAMYRCASSSSPTGGDEQFFGPGTRLTVL.

The chain links TRBV30 to TRBJ2-5; 7 bases line up with TRBD1. The end of the DNA is better explained by TRBJ2-7, so the J call may be wrong. CDR3 length equals 13 residues. CDR1 is GTSNPN, CDR2 SVGIG, per germline (reference sequence). CDR3 loop: CAWSSTGSYEQYF. CDR3 sequence (DNA): TGTGCCTGGAGCTCGACAGGGTCCTACGAGCAGTACTTC.

The chain recombines TRBV30 with TRBJ2-2; TRBD1 might be the D (5 bases). The CDR3 runs 11 residues. V lost 2 bases and J 7 bases, leaving 5 bases between the germline ends. Germline lookup yields CDR1 GTSNPN and CDR2 SVGIG (reference sequence). The chain's CDR3 is CAWSQGGELFF. CDR3 coding DNA: TGTGCCTGGAGTCAGGGCGGGGAGCTGTTTTTT.

The chain uses TRBV30 and TRBJ2-1, with D possibly matching TRBD2 (5 bases). Trimming stripped 4 bases from V and 7 bases from J, with 17 bases between. Germline CDR1 GTSNPN, CDR2 SVGIG (reference sequence). The CDR3 spans 14 residues. In DNA form, the CDR3 reads TGTGCCTGGAAGGGTCCCGGGGAGTGGAATGAGCAGTTCTTC. Protein sequence: CAWKGPGEWNEQFF.

This chain connects TRBV7-2 to TRBJ2-1; 9 bases match TRBD1. The CDR3 spans 15 residues. Per germline, CDR1 SGHTA and CDR2 FQGNSA. V dropped 5 bases and J dropped 4; count of bases not matched to a gene: 6. The CDR3: CASSRTGAGYNEQFF. CDR3 coding DNA: TGTGCCAGCAGCCGGACAGGGGCCGGATACAATGAGCAGTTCTTC.

The rearrangement links TRBV6-5 to TRBJ1-2; 9 bases align to TRBD1. Germline V gives CDR1 MNHEY, CDR2 SVGAGI. The CDR3 runs 15 residues. V lost 4 bases, J lost 7 bases, and 10 bases stayed unmatched. This CDR3 reads CASSLWTGDAGGYTF. The CDR3 DNA follows: TGTGCCAGCAGTTTATGGACAGGGGACGCTGGTGGCTACACCTTC.

The genes are TRBV18 and TRBJ1-4; 9 bases are shared with TRBD1. Per the germline V gene, CDR1 is KGHSH and CDR2 is LQKENI. This CDR3 contains 17 residues. The V segment lost 5 bases and the J segment 0 bases; nucleotides outside the gene matches: 7. This CDR3 is CASSEGQGKATNEKLFF. CDR3 in DNA: TGTGCCAGCTCAGAGGGACAGGGAAAAGCAACTAATGAAAAACTGTTTTTT.

The rearrangement links TRBV6-1 to TRBJ2-2; no reliable D call. This CDR3 is built from 16 residues. In germline, CDR1 is MNHNS, CDR2 SASEGT. Trimming cost V 4 bases and J 0 bases, with 12 bases left between them. CDR3 sequence: CASSGYRSTNTGELFF. The CDR3 DNA follows: TGTGCCAGCAGTGGATATAGGAGCACGAACACCGGGGAGCTGTTTTTT.

V gene TRBV5-1 combines with J gene TRBJ1-5, with 7 positions matching TRBD1. Trimming cost V 3 bases and J 2 bases; bases outside gene matches: 5. This CDR3 spans 15 amino acids. Germline V gives CDR1 SGHRS, CDR2 YFSETQ. In DNA, the CDR3 is TGCGCCAGCAGCTCCACAACAGGGGGCAATCAGCCCCAGCATTTT. Translation: CASSSTTGGNQPQHF.